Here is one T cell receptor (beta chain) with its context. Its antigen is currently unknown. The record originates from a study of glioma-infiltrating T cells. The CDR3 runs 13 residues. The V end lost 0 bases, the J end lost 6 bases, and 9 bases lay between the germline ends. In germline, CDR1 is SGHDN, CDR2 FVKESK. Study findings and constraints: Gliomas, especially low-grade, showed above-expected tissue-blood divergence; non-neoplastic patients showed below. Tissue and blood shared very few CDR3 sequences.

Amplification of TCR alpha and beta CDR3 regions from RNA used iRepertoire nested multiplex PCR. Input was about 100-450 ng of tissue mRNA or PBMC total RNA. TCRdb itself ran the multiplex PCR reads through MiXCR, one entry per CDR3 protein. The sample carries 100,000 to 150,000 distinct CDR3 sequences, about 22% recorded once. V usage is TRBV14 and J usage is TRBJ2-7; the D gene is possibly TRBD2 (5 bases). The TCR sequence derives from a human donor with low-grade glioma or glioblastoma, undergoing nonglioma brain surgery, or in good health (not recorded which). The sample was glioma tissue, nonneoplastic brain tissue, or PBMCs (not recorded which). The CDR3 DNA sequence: TGTGCCAGCAGCCAAGATGAAGGACTCGAGCAGTACGTC. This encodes CASSQDEGLEQYV.